The rows below give T cell receptor beta chains drawn from one sample of a study of blood T cell repertoires in COVID-19. TCRdb keeps only in-frame clones here, not all; method: immunoSEQ multiplex PCR. The sample consists of roughly 250,000 clones, approximately 86% of them appearing once. Sequencing input: PBMCs or T cells enriched from blood (not recorded which). The receptors were sampled from a woman aged 40 to 49 with acute COVID-19. The CDR3 runs from the conserved cysteine through the conserved F or W. D genes are given only for firm matches. Where a row states a size, it is once, few, many or the class of an expanded clone; other rows omit it.

j_call d_call v_call clone_size cdr3_nt cdr3_aa
TRBJ2-7 TRBD2 TRBV27 . TGTGCCAGCAGTTCCGCGGGACTAGTAAATTACGAGCAGTACTTC CASSSAGLVNYEQYF
TRBJ2-3 . TRBV15 . TGTGCCACCACCACTGACCGGAGGCCAGATACGCAGTATTTT CATTTDRRPDTQYF
TRBJ2-1 TRBD2 TRBV27 . TGTGCCAGCAGTTTATACCCCGGTAGCGGGAAAGCCCGCTCCTACAATGAGCAGTTCTTC CASSLYPGSGKARSYNEQFF
TRBJ1-4 . TRBV18 . TGTGCCAGCTCACCGACTACGGAGAGCAATAATGAAAAACTGTTTTTT CASSPTTESNNEKLFF
TRBJ1-1 . TRBV5-4 once TGTGCCAGCAGCTATACACAGGGTGAAGCTTTCTTT CASSYTQGEAFF
TRBJ2-2 TRBD2 TRBV7-3 . TGTGCCAGCAGCTTAAAAGGCCAGACTAGCGGCAACACCGGGGAGCTGTTTTTT CASSLKGQTSGNTGELFF
TRBJ1-2 . TRBV3-1/TRBV3-2 . TGTGCCAGCAGACAGCGACAGGATCCTGGCTACACCTTC CASRQRQDPGYTF
TRBJ2-7 TRBD1 TRBV11-3 . TGTGCCAGCAGCTTAGATTCCGCAGGGGGCGAGCAGTACTTC CASSLDSAGGEQYF
TRBJ2-1 TRBD2 TRBV5-4 . TGTGCCAGCACCCTGGGGGGGACCAACTCCTACAATGAGCAGTTCTTC CASTLGGTNSYNEQFF
TRBJ2-7 . TRBV28 . TGTGCCAGCAGCCCTGGGGGGATTGGGTCCTACGAGCAGTACTTC CASSPGGIGSYEQYF
TRBJ2-1 TRBD2 TRBV19 . TGTGCCAGTACCACTAGCGGGGGAAACAATGAGCAGTTCTTC CASTTSGGNNEQFF
TRBJ2-3 TRBD2 TRBV7-8 . TGTGCCAGCAGCTTACCTAGCGGGAGTGGCACAGATACGCAGTATTTT CASSLPSGSGTDTQYF
TRBJ2-7 . TRBV3-1/TRBV3-2 . TGTGCCAGCAGCCACCCGAGGGTGGCGGACGAGCAGTACTTC CASSHPRVADEQYF
TRBJ1-3 . TRBV9 . TGTGCCAGCAGCGTAGACGGGGTCGGAAACACCATATATTTT CASSVDGVGNTIYF
TRBJ2-5 . TRBV29-1 . TGCAGCGTTGATGGGGCGGCCACGAAGCACCAAGAGACCCAGTACTTC CSVDGAATKHQETQYF
TRBJ2-1 TRBD2 TRBV11-3 many TGTGCCAGCAGCTTAGCTAGTTTTGGCGGGAGGATTTACAATGAGCAGTTCTTC CASSLASFGGRIYNEQFF
TRBJ2-5 . TRBV28 few TGTGCCAGCAGCCCCAACAGGGGGGGGAGAGAGACCCAGTACTTC CASSPNRGGRETQYF